The clone carrying this T cell receptor beta chain showed up just once. Time point described: after neoadjuvant nivolumab, at surgical resection. The table came from immunoSEQ multiplex PCR; TCRdb's copy has only in-frame clones and leaves some out. The table has more than 8,000 clones, around 62% seen once. V gave up 6 bases and J gave up 0 bases, with 15 bases separating them. CDR1 and CDR2 from the germline V gene are KGHSH and LQKENI. The CDR3 runs to 16 residues. This sample is drawn from a study of neoadjuvant anti-PD-1 for oral cavity cancer. Background on the study: Nivolumab at 3 mg/kg was mostly given biweekly, three to four doses, pre-surgery.

This sequence originates from a person aged 35-80 years with oral cavity squamous cell carcinoma. The rearrangement links TRBV18 to TRBJ1-5; weak D call: TRBD1 (5 bases). The sequencing used PBMCs, collected after nivolumab (anti-PD-1) treatment. CDR3 protein: CASSHRQSHSNQPQHF. The CDR3 bases are TGTGCCAGCTCGCATAGACAGTCCCATAGCAATCAGCCCCAGCATTTT.